The rows below give T cell receptor beta chains drawn from one sample of a study of beta chain features in type 1 diabetes. Sequenced by immunoSEQ multiplex PCR; TCRdb stores in-frame clones only, minus some. The table includes around 300,000 clones, around 10% detected once. The sequenced sample consisted of naive CD4+ T cells from blood. These receptors all come from a woman under 40 in good health. CDR3s include the opening cysteine and the closing phenylalanine or tryptophan. D genes are given only for firm matches. Rows may omit the clone size; those that give it use once, few, many or a size class.

TGTGCCAGCAGCTCCCCGTGGGCGGGAGTTTATGAGCAGTTCTTC,CASSSPWAGVYEQFF,few,TRBD2,TRBJ2-1,TRBV7-3
TGTGCCTGGAGTCAATTGGCCCCTCGCGGGACAGGGGAAGCTTTCTTT,CAWSQLAPRGTGEAFF,-,TRBD1,TRBJ1-1,TRBV30
TGTGCCAGCGGGAGGGCTAAACCCCACAATGAGCAGTTCTTC,CASGRAKPHNEQFF,few,TRBD2,TRBJ2-1,TRBV27
TGCGCCAGCAGCCAAGATAGGACTCCTAGTAGACGCACAGATACGCAGTATTTT,CASSQDRTPSRRTDTQYF,-,-,TRBJ2-3,TRBV4-3
TGTGCCAGCTCACCAATGACACAGGGAGACACTGAAGCTTTCTTT,CASSPMTQGDTEAFF,-,-,TRBJ1-1,TRBV18
TGTGCCAGCACGAGCGGGGGCACCTACAATGAGCAGTTCTTC,CASTSGGTYNEQFF,-,TRBD2,TRBJ2-1,TRBV11-2
TGTGCCAGCAGCTTAGGGGACAGCTCTGGAAACACCATATATTTT,CASSLGDSSGNTIYF,few,TRBD1,TRBJ1-3,TRBV7-9
TGTGCCAGCAGTAGCAACACAGGGCCCGCTCAGCCCCAGCATTTT,CASSSNTGPAQPQHF,-,-,TRBJ1-5,TRBV6-6
TGTGCCAGCAGCTCATACAGGGCCGAGCAGTACTTC,CASSSYRAEQYF,-,-,TRBJ2-7,TRBV7-6
TGTGCCAGCCGGGGGACAGCCTTGTTAAGTGGCTACACCTTC,CASRGTALLSGYTF,few,TRBD1,TRBJ1-2,TRBV27
TGTGCCAGCAGGTTAGCGGGAGGACAAGAGACCCAGTACTTC,CASRLAGGQETQYF,few,TRBD2,TRBJ2-5,TRBV6-5
TGCGCCAGCAGTAACTCCCCATCGACAGGGCGCAATGAGCAGTTCTTC,CASSNSPSTGRNEQFF,few,TRBD1,TRBJ2-1,TRBV5-1
TGTGCCAGCAGCGTAGGCGGGAACTCCTACGAGCAGTACTTC,CASSVGGNSYEQYF,-,-,TRBJ2-7,TRBV9
TGTGCCAGCAGCTTGTCAGGGGGCGCTGGCACAGATACGCAGTATTTT,CASSLSGGAGTDTQYF,-,TRBD1,TRBJ2-3,TRBV5-4
TGTGCCAGCAGTACAGGGGGCGCGAACACTGAAGCTTTCTTT,CASSTGGANTEAFF,-,TRBD1,TRBJ1-1,TRBV28
TGTGCCAGCAGCTTACTAGCGGGAGAATCCGAGCAGTTCTTC,CASSLLAGESEQFF,few,TRBD2,TRBJ2-1,TRBV13
TGCAGCGTTGAACACAGTTCCCTAGCCTATGGCTACACCTTC,CSVEHSSLAYGYTF,-,-,TRBJ1-2,TRBV29-1
TGTGCCAGCAGTTTTAGCGGGGGGTCCTACAATGAGCAGTTCTTC,CASSFSGGSYNEQFF,-,TRBD2,TRBJ2-1,TRBV7-2
TGTGCCAGCAGAGGGACAGGGCCTGGTGAAAAACTGTTTTTT,CASRGTGPGEKLFF,-,TRBD1,TRBJ1-4,TRBV7-9
TGTGCCAGCAGCCATTCGGTTTATAGCAATCAGCCCCAGCATTTT,CASSHSVYSNQPQHF,-,-,TRBJ1-5,TRBV21-1